Listed here is a single TCR beta chain. Its antigen is not known. The entry originates in a study of T cells in Graves' hyperthyroidism and ophthalmopathy. Study outcomes and limitations: Ophthalmopathy, as predicted by the model, came a median 6.5 months after the prediction. Expanded thyroid clonotypes (above 0.001) were mostly also found in blood. Stable hyperthyroidism and ophthalmopathy were separated using 13 V-J signatures.

The CDR3 is 20 amino acids. The J segment lost 5 bases and the V segment lost 7 bases, leaving 22 bases of the junction unmatched. Germline values: CDR1 SNHLY, CDR2 FYNNEI. The source material, RNA transcripts, was used to amplify TCR beta CDR3 regions. First-round RT-PCR with HTBI primers amplified the TCR CDR3 region. TCRdb recomputed calls from the multiplex PCR reads with MiXCR, one row per CDR3 protein. The sample yields roughly 500,000 distinct CDR3 sequences, roughly 45% seen once. Uncontrolled infection, other autoimmune disease, pregnancy or lactation barred patients from enrollment. The sequence derives from an adult woman with Graves' disease, either hyperthyroidism or ophthalmopathy (not recorded which). The sequencing input was peripheral blood or thyroid tissue (not recorded which). This rearrangement joins TRBV2 to TRBJ2-2; 10 nucleotides agree with TRBD2. CDR3 nucleotides: TGTGCCAGCACTTACTCCAGCGGGAGGGCCCTCCGGAAGAGAACCGGGGAGCTGTTTTTT. Protein: CASTYSSGRALRKRTGELFF.